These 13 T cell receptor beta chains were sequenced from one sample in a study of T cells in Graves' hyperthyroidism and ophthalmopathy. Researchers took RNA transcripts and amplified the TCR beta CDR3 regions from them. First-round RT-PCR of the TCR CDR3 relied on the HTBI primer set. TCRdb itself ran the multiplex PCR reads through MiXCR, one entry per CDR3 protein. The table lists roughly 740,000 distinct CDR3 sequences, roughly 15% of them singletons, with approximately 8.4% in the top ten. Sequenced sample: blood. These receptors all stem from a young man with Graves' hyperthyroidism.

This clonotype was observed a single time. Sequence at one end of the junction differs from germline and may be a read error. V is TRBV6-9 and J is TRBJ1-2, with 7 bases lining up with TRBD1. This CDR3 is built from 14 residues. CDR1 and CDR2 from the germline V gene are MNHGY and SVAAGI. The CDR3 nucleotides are TGTCCCAGCAGTTCGACAGGGTATACGTATGGCTACACCTTC. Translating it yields CPSSSTGYTYGYTF.

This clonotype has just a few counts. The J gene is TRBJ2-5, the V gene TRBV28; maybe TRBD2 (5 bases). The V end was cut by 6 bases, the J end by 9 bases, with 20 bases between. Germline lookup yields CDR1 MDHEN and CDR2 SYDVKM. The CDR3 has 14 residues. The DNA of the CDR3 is TGTGCCAGCAGAGCGGCGCCTCCACGGGCGGCCCAGTACTTC. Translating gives CASRAAPPRAAQYF.

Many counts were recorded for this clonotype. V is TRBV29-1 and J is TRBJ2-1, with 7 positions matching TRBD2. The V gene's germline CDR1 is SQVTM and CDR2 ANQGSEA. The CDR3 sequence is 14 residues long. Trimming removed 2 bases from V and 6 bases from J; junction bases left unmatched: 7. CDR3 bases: TGCAGCGTTGAAAACCGGGAGCGGGGCAATGAGCAGTTCTTC. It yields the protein CSVENRERGNEQFF.

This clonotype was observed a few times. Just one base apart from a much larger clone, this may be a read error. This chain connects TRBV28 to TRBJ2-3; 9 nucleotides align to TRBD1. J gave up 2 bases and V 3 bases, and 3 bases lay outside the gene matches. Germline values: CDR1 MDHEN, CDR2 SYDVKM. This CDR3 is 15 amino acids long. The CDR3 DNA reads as TGTGCCAGCAGTTTGGAACAGGGGGCCACAGATACGCAGTATTTT. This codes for CASSLEQGATDTQYF.

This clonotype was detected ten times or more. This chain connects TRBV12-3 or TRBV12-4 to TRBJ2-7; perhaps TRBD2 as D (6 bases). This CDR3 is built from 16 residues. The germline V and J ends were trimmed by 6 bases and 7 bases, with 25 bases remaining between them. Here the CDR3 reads CASSSPTEGHGGEQYF. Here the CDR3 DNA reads TGTGCCAGCAGCTCCCCCACGGAGGGTCACGGAGGTGAGCAGTACTTC.

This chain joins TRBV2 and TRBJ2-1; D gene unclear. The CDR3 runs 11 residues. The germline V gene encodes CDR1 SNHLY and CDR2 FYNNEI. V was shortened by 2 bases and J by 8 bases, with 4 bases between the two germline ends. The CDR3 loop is CASSERYEQFF. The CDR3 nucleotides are TGTGCCAGCAGTGAACGCTATGAGCAGTTCTTC.

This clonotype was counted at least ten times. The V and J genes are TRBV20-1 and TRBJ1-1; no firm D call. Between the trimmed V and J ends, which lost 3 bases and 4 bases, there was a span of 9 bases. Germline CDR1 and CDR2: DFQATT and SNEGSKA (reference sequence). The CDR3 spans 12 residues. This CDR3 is CSARGGTTEAFF. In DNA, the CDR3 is TGCAGTGCTAGGGGAGGTACCACTGAAGCTTTCTTT.

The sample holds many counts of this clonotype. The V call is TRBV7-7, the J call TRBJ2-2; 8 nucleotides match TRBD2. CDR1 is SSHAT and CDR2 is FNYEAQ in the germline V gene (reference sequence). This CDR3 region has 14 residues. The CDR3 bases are TGTGCTAGGGCCAGCGGGAGAGATACCGGGGAGCTGTTTTTT. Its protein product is CARASGRDTGELFF.

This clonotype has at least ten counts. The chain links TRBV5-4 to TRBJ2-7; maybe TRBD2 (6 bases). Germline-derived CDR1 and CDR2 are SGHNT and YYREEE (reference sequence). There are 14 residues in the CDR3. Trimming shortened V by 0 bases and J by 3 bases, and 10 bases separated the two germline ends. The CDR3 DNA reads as TGTGCCAGCAGCTTGGCACTAGCCGGCTACGAGCAGTACTTC. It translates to CASSLALAGYEQYF. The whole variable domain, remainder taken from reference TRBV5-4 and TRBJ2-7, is ETGVTQSPTHLIKTRGQQVTLRCSSQSGHNTVSWYQQALGQGPQFIFQYYREEENGRGNFPPRFSGLQFPNYSSELNVNALELDDSALYLCASSLALAGYEQYFGPGTRLTVT.

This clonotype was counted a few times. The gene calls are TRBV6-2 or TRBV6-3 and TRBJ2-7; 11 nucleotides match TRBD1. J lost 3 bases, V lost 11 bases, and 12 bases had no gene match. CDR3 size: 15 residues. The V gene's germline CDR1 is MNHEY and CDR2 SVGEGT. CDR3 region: CASRWSGTGGYEQYF. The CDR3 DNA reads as TGTGCCTCTCGGTGGTCCGGGACAGGGGGCTACGAGCAGTACTTC.

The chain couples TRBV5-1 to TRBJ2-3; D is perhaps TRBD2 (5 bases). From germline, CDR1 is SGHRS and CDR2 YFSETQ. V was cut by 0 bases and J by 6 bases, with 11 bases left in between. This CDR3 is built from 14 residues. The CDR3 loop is CASSLVLSGDTQYF. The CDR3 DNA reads TGCGCCAGCAGCTTGGTGTTATCGGGGGATACGCAGTATTTT.

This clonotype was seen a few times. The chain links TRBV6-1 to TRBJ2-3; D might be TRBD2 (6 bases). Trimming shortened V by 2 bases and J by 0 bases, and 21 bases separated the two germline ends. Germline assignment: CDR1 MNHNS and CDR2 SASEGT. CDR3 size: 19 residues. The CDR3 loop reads CASSEFSRGYSGSTDTQYF. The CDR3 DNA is TGTGCCAGCAGTGAATTCAGTAGGGGATATAGCGGAAGCACAGATACGCAGTATTTT.

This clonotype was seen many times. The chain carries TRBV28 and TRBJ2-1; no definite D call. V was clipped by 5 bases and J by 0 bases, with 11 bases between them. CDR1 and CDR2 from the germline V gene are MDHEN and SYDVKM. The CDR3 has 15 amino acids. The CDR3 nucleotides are TGTGCCAGCAGTGATGCCCCCAGCTCCTACAATGAGCAGTTCTTC. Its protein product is CASSDAPSSYNEQFF.